Below, 18 T cell receptor beta chains from the same sample are listed, as sequenced in a study of blood T cell repertoires in COVID-19. Measured with immunoSEQ multiplex PCR; TCRdb has only the in-frame clones, and not every one. The sample holds about 530,000 clones, approximately 91% seen once. The specimen sequenced was peripheral blood. These receptors were obtained from a woman between 50 and 59 years old with COVID-19, enrolled during active disease.

The chain carries TRBV29-1 and TRBJ1-2; 8 bases match TRBD1. The CDR3 loop spans 11 amino acids. The trim removed 5 bases at V and 7 bases at J, leaving 3 bases unmatched. Germline assignment: CDR1 SQVTM and CDR2 ANQGSEA. This CDR3 reads CSVRQGFGYTF. Written as DNA, the CDR3 is TGCAGCGTTAGACAGGGGTTTGGCTACACCTTC.

The rearrangement links TRBV5-5 to TRBJ1-1; 8 nucleotides line up with TRBD1. With 7 bases clipped from V and 0 bases from J, the junction kept 11 bases outside the gene matches. CDR1 and CDR2 from the germline V gene are SGHKS and YYEKEE (reference sequence). The CDR3 runs to 16 residues. The CDR3 reads CASDQGAYNLNTEAFF. Here the CDR3 DNA reads TGTGCCAGCGACCAGGGGGCCTATAATTTGAACACTGAAGCTTTCTTT.

This chain uses TRBV6-2 or TRBV6-3 with TRBJ1-3; D remains ambiguous. CDR3 size: 14 residues. With 3 bases removed from V and 2 bases from J, the gap between germline ends came to 8 bases. Germline V gene data show CDR1 as MNHEY and CDR2 as SVGEGT. The DNA for the CDR3 is TGTGCCAGCAGTTATAGAGGTCCTGGAAACACCATATATTTT. Residues: CASSYRGPGNTIYF.

This clone was counted between two and nine times. The chain joins TRBV6-5 to TRBJ2-7, with D possibly matching TRBD2 (6 bases). Germline lookup yields CDR1 MNHEY and CDR2 SVGAGI. CDR3 length: 14 amino acids. With 2 bases removed from V and 3 bases from J, the gap between germline ends came to 11 bases. The CDR3 here is CASSYGRGYYEQYF. CDR3 sequence (DNA): TGTGCCAGCAGTTACGGGCGGGGCTACTACGAGCAGTACTTC.

The chain recombines TRBV11-2 with TRBJ1-2; no reliable D call. The CDR3 has 15 residues. Germline CDR1 and CDR2: SGHAT and FQNNGV. Trimming took off 5 bases at V and 4 bases at J, with 17 bases between the two ends. The DNA of the CDR3 is TGTGCCAGCAGCCCGTCCCAGGCCATGGGCTATGGCTACACCTTC. Translating it yields CASSPSQAMGYGYTF.

This chain uses TRBV5-1 with TRBJ2-3; the match to TRBD2 covers 8 bases. This CDR3 comprises 17 residues. Trimming removed 0 bases from V and 2 bases from J; junction bases left unmatched: 8. From germline, CDR1 is SGHRS and CDR2 YFSETQ. This chain's CDR3 is CASSLGLAGTSTDTQYF. DNA for the CDR3: TGCGCCAGCAGCTTGGGGTTAGCGGGGACGTCCACAGATACGCAGTATTTT.

The table lists this clone with a count of one. The V and J genes are TRBV9 and TRBJ2-1; TRBD2 agrees at 9 bases. Germline CDR1 is SGDLS and CDR2 is YYNGEE. CDR3 length equals 16 residues. V shed 0 bases, J shed 4 bases, and the junction held 5 bases outside the gene matches. The CDR3: CASSVEASGVYNEQFF. The CDR3 DNA follows: TGTGCCAGCAGCGTAGAGGCTAGCGGGGTATACAATGAGCAGTTCTTC.

On this clone: The sample contains more than one DNA sequence encoding this CDR3. The chain employs TRBV5-1 and TRBJ1-5, with D maybe TRBD1 (5 bases). The germline CDR1 and CDR2 sequences are SGHRS and YFSETQ. Between the trimmed V and J ends, which lost 0 bases and 2 bases, there was a span of 6 bases. The CDR3 runs to 14 residues. The DNA of the CDR3 is TGCGCCAGCAGCTTGGGCAGGGGCAATCAGCCCCAGCATTTT. This gives the protein CASSLGRGNQPQHF.

The V and J genes are TRBV6-6 and TRBJ1-5, with D unclear. Germline V gene lookup returns CDR1 MNHNY and CDR2 SVGAGI (reference sequence). V shed 7 bases and J shed 6 bases, with 13 bases lying between them. CDR3 length: 13 residues. This CDR3 is CASKQFRGQPQHF. In nucleotides, the CDR3 is TGTGCCAGCAAGCAGTTTCGGGGTCAGCCCCAGCATTTT.

The chain joins TRBV28 to TRBJ1-1, with a tentative D call TRBD1 (6 bases). This CDR3 has 14 amino acids. V lost 5 bases to trimming and J lost 6 bases, with 16 bases between them. Looked up from germline, CDR1 is MDHEN and CDR2 is SYDVKM. CDR3 loop: CASSDTGYDPEAFF. The CDR3 nucleotides are TGTGCCAGCAGTGATACAGGGTATGATCCTGAAGCTTTCTTT. Using reference TRBV28 and TRBJ1-1 for the parts outside the CDR3, the full variable domain is DVKVTQSSRYLVKRTGEKVFLECVQDMDHENMFWYRQDPGLGLRLIYFSYDVKMKEKGDIPEGYSVSREKKERFSLILESASTNQTSMYLCASSDTGYDPEAFFGQGTRLTVV.

The chain uses TRBV6-6 and TRBJ2-7; 10 nucleotides agree with TRBD1. Germline values: CDR1 MNHNY, CDR2 SVGAGI (reference sequence). This CDR3 is built from 16 residues. V dropped 10 bases and J dropped 2; count of bases not matched to a gene: 14. Here the CDR3 reads CATHSPGQGTTYEQYF. In DNA form, the CDR3 reads TGTGCCACCCACTCCCCGGGACAGGGGACTACCTACGAGCAGTACTTC.

The chain has TRBV11-2 and TRBJ2-3, with D perhaps matching TRBD1 (6 bases). The CDR3 has 13 amino acids. Per the germline V gene, CDR1 is SGHAT and CDR2 is FQNNGV. V lost 10 bases, J lost 2 bases, and 13 bases lay in between. This CDR3 is CATPGVDTDTQYF. The CDR3 nucleotides are TGTGCCACCCCAGGGGTTGACACAGATACGCAGTATTTT.

CDR3 protein: CASSYSGNTEAFF. The CDR3 nucleotides are TGTGCCAGCAGCTATTCAGGAAACACTGAAGCTTTCTTT. The chain carries TRBV14 and TRBJ1-1; D gene unclear. The CDR3 length is 13 residues. CDR1 and CDR2 from the germline V gene are SGHDN and FVKESK. V gave up 5 bases and J gave up 2 bases, with 9 bases separating them.

This sequence joins TRBV2 and TRBJ2-7; 9 bases are shared with TRBD2. Germline CDR1 is SNHLY and CDR2 is FYNNEI. J lost 3 bases, V lost 7 bases, and 7 bases had no gene match. The CDR3 consists of 14 residues. The CDR3 here is CASNGGLAGYEQYF. CDR3 DNA sequence: TGTGCCAGCAATGGGGGACTAGCAGGCTACGAGCAGTACTTC.

V usage is TRBV19 and J usage is TRBJ1-5; D may be TRBD1 (6 bases). V was clipped by 7 bases and J by 4 bases, with 11 bases between them. The CDR3 consists of 13 residues. Germline values: CDR1 LNHDA, CDR2 SQIVND (reference sequence). DNA of the CDR3: TGTGCCAGTACGGGCAGGGGTAATCAGCCCCAGCATTTT. Protein product: CASTGRGNQPQHF.

This rearrangement joins TRBV5-1 to TRBJ2-5; D gene ambiguous. V gave up 0 bases and J gave up 3 bases, with 3 bases separating them. CDR1 and CDR2 (germline): SGHRS, YFSETQ. This CDR3 region has 12 residues. The CDR3 is CASSLAKETQYF. The CDR3, as DNA: TGCGCCAGCAGCTTGGCCAAAGAGACCCAGTACTTC.

The chain combines TRBV20-1 with TRBJ2-3, with a weak D call TRBD2 (5 bases). Trimming took 3 bases from V and 2 from J, leaving 12 bases between them. Germline-derived CDR1 and CDR2 are DFQATT and SNEGSKA (reference sequence). CDR3 length: 14 residues. The CDR3 DNA reads as TGCAGTGCTAGTGAGACTACTTTCACAGATACGCAGTATTTT. This translates into CSASETTFTDTQYF.

The chain recombines TRBV30 with TRBJ2-1; D may be TRBD2 (7 bases). V was clipped by 1 base and J by 5 bases, with 15 bases between them. Germline loops: CDR1 GTSNPN, CDR2 SVGIG (reference sequence). This CDR3 region has 15 residues. The CDR3 DNA is TGTGCCTGGAGTGCGAGGGGGGGCCTCCACAATGAGCAGTTCTTC. Translating gives CAWSARGGLHNEQFF.